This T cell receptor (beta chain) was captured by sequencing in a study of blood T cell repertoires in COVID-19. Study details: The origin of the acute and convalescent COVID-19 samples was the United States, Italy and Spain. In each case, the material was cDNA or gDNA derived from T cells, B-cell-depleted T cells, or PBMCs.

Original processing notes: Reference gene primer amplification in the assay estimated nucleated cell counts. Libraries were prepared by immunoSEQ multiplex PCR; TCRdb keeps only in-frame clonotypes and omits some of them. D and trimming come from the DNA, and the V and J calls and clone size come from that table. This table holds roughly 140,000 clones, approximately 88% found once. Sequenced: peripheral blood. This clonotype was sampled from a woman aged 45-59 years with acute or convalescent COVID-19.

The CDR3 DNA is TGTGCCAGCAGCAGGGGACTAGCGGCACAAGAGACCCAGTACTTC. Its protein product is CASSRGLAAQETQYF. The chain couples TRBV7-8 to TRBJ2-5, with TRBD2 identical over 11 bases. Per the germline V gene, CDR1 is SGHVS and CDR2 is FQNEAQ. J was trimmed by 2 bases and V by 5 bases; bases with no gene match: 4. CDR3 length: 15 amino acids.